This TCR beta chain was sequenced for a study of response to subunit inactivated influenza vaccine. This clonotype was detected many times. Its specificity is unknown. The ends lost 4 bases at V and 0 bases at J; junction bases unmatched: 6. CDR1 and CDR2 from the germline V gene are SGHRS and YFSETQ. This CDR3 region has 15 residues. TCRdb re-analysed the RT-PCR reads in MiXCR, keeping a single row per CDR3 protein. Here the sample spans about 160,000 distinct CDR3 sequences, roughly a tenth being singletons. Study outcomes and limitations: That few new T cells are recruited by each seasonal influenza vaccination was the authors' suggestion.

The specimen comprised non-naive T cells sorted from PBMCs, sampled roughly 45 days after vaccination. V is TRBV5-1 and J is TRBJ1-2; 7 nucleotides match TRBD1. The receptor's source is a man aged 45-65 years who received an inactivated influenza vaccine. The CDR3 sequence: CASSVGQLANYGYTF. In DNA, the CDR3 is TGCGCCAGCAGCGTGGGACAGCTAGCTAACTATGGCTACACCTTC.